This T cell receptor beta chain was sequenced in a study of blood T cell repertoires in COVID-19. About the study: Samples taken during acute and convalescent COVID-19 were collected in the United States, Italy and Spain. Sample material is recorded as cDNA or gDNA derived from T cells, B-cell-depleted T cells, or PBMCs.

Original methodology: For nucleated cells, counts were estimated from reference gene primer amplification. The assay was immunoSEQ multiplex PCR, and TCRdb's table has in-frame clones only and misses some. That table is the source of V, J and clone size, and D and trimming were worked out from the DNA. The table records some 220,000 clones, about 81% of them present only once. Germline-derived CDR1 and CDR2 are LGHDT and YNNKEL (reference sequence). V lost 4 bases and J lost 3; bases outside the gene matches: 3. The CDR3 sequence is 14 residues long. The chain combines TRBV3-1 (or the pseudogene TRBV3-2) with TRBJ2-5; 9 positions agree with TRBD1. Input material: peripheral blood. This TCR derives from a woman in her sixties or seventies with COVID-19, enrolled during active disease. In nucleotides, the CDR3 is TGTGCCAGCAGCCCGTGGACAGGGGAAGAGACCCAGTACTTC. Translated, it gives CASSPWTGEETQYF.